This T cell receptor beta chain was identified in a study of T cell responses to AZD1222 COVID-19 vaccine. As to this clone: Its target is unknown.

TCRdb's copy holds only in-frame clones and misses some; the assay was immunoSEQ multiplex PCR. The sample shows 150,000 to 200,000 clones, about 92% of them seen only once. General study points: Just a handful of people given AZD1222 tested seropositive at baseline. The span of vaccine-associated CD4 TCRs extended across spike, with dominance at 160-218 and 743-854.

CDR1 is LGHDT and CDR2 is YNNKEL in the germline V gene (reference sequence). This CDR3 is built from 13 residues. The germline V and J ends were trimmed by 7 bases and 5 bases, with 13 bases remaining between them. The TCR comes from an adult who received the MenACWY meningococcal vaccine as a control. The chain has TRBV3-1 (or the pseudogene TRBV3-2) and TRBJ2-3; tentatively, D is TRBD2 (6 bases). Sample: peripheral blood, taken 28 days after the second dose of the MenACWY control vaccine. The CDR3 is CASTTPGGDTQYF. The CDR3, as DNA: TGTGCCAGCACGACCCCCGGGGGAGATACGCAGTATTTT.